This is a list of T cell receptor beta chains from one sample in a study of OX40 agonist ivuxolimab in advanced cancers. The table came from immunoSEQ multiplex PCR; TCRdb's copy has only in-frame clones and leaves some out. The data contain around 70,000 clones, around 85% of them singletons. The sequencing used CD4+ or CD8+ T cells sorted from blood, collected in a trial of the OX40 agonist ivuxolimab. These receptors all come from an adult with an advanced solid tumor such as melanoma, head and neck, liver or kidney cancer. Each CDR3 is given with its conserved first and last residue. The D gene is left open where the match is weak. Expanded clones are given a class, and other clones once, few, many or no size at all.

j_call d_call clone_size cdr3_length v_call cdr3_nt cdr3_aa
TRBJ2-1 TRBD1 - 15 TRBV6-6 TGTGCCAGCAGCGAGTGGGACAGGGGTATCAATGAGCAGTTCTTC CASSEWDRGINEQFF
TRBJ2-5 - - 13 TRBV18 TGTGCCAGCTCACCGGGACAACAAGAGACCCAGTACTTC CASSPGQQETQYF
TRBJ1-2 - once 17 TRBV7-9 TGTGCCAGCAGCTTAGGGTCCTCAGCCGAAGAATTCTATGGCCACACCTTC CASSLGSSAEEFYGHTF
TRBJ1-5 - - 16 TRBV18 TGTGCCAGCTCACCAGGGGGCACAGGCTTTAATCAGCCCCAGCATTTT CASSPGGTGFNQPQHF
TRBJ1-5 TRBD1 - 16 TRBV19 TGTGCCAGTGGACAGGGGCGCAGTTATAGCAATCAGCCCCAGCATTTT CASGQGRSYSNQPQHF
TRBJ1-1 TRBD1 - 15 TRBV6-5 TGTGCCAGCAGTCGAGGGGACAGGGGACACACTGAAGCTTTCTTT CASSRGDRGHTEAFF
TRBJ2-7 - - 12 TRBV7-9 TGTGCCAGCAGCCAAACCGGCTACGAGCAGTACTTC CASSQTGYEQYF
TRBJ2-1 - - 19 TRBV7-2 TGTGCCAGCAGCTTAGGGGGGTTCTTAGCGACGCCTGGCTCCAATGAGCAGTTCTTC CASSLGGFLATPGSNEQFF
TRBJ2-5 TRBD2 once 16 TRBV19 TGTGCCAGTAGTATAAATAGCGGGGGGTTCCAAGAGACCCAGTACTTC CASSINSGGFQETQYF
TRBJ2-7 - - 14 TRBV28 TGTGCCAGCAGTTTACGGTACACCTCCTACGAGCAGTACTTC CASSLRYTSYEQYF
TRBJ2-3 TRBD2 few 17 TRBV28 TGTGCCAGCAGTTTATTAACTAGCGAGACTAGCACAGATACGCAGTATTTT CASSLLTSETSTDTQYF
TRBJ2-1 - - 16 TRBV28 TGTGCCAGCAGTTATAATCCCGGGACGGTCTACAATGAGCAGTTCTTC CASSYNPGTVYNEQFF
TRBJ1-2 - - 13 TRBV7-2 TGTGCCAGCAGCCCAACGAAAGAAGGCGGCTACACCTTC CASSPTKEGGYTF